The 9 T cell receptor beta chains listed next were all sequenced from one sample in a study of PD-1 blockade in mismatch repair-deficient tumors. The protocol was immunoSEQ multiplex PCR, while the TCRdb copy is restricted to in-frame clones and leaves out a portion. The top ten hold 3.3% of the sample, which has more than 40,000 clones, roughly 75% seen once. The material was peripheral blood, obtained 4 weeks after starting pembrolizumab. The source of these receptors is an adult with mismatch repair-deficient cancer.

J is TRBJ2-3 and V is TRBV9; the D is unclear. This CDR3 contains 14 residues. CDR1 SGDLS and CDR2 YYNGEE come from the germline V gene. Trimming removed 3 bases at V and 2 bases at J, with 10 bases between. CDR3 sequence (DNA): TGTGCCAGCAGCGAGACTGGTCCCACAGATACGCAGTATTTT. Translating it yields CASSETGPTDTQYF.

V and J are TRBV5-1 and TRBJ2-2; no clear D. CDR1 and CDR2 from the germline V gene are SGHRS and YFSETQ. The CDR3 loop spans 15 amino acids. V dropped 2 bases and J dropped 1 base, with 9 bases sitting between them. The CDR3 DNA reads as TGCGCCAGCAGCTTCTCTAATTTGAACACCGGGGAGCTGTTTTTT. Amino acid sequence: CASSFSNLNTGELFF.

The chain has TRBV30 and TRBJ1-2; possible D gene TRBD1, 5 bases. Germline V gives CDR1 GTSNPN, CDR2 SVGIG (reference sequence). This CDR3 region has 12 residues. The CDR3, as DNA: TGTGCTGGAACGGGGCCAAGCTATGGCTACACCTTC. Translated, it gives CAGTGPSYGYTF. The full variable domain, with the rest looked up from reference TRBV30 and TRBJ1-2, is SQTIHQWPATLVQPVGSPLSLECTVEGTSNPNLYWYRQAAGRGLQLLFYSVGIGQISSEVPQNLSASRPQDRQFILSSKKLLLSDSGFYLCAGTGPSYGYTFGSGTRLTVV.

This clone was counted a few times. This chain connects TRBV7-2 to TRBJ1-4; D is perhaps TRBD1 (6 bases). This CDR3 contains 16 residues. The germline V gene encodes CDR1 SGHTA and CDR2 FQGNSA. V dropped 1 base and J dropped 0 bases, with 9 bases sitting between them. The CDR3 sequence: CASSLEGQPTNEKLFF. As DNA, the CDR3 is TGTGCCAGCAGCTTAGAAGGACAGCCAACTAATGAAAAACTGTTTTTT.

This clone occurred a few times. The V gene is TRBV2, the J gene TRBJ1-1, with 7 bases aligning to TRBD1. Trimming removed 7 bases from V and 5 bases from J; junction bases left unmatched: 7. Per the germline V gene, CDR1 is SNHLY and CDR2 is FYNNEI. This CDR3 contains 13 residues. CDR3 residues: CASTTGSRTEAFF. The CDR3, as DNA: TGTGCCAGCACGACAGGGTCCCGGACTGAAGCTTTCTTT.

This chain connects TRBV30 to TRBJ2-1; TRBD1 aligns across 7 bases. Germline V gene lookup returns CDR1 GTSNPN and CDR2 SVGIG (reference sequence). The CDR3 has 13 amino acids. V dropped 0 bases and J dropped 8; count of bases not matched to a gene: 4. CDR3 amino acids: CAWSVNRGHEQFF. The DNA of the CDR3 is TGTGCCTGGAGTGTTAACAGGGGCCATGAGCAGTTCTTC.

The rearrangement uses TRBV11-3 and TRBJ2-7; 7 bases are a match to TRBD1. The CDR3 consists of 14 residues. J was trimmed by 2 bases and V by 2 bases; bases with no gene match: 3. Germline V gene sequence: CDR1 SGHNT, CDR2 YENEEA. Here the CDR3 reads CASSLPDRAYEQYF. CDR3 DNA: TGTGCCAGCAGCTTACCAGACAGGGCCTACGAGCAGTACTTC.

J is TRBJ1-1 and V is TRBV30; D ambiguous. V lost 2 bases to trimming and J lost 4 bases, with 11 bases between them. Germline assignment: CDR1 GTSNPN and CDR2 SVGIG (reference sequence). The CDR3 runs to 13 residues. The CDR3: CAWSYGGVTEAFF. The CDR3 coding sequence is TGTGCCTGGAGTTACGGCGGGGTCACTGAAGCTTTCTTT. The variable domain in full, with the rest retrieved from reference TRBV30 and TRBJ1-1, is SQTIHQWPATLVQPVGSPLSLECTVEGTSNPNLYWYRQAAGRGLQLLFYSVGIGQISSEVPQNLSASRPQDRQFILSSKKLLLSDSGFYLCAWSYGGVTEAFFGQGTRLTVV.

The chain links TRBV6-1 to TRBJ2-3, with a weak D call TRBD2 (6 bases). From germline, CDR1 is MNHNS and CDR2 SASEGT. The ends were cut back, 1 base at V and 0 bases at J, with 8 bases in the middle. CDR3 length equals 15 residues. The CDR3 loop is CASSEGSGSTDTQYF. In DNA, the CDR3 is TGTGCCAGCAGTGAAGGGAGCGGGAGCACAGATACGCAGTATTTT.